The sequence of this TCR beta chain was determined in a study of blood T cell repertoires in COVID-19 (dated by TCRdb to 2018 to 2021). About the study as a whole: Samples covering the acute and convalescent phases of COVID-19 were provided by collaborators in the United States, Italy and Spain. The material from the prospective study consisted of cDNA or gDNA derived from T cells, B-cell-depleted T cells, or PBMCs. Deeply sampled blood TCRbeta repertoires from subjects exposed to, actively infected with, or recovered from COVID-19 were included in the dataset. The repertoires were released in a freely available public database intended as a resource for research on the immune response to SARS-CoV-2. Samples came from the ongoing ImmuneRACE study (first 160 participants) plus 1,254 subjects from 6 global collaborators. The sample metadata nearly always contained a de-identified subject ID, COVID-19 status, age in years and sex. HLA class I and class II types, where available, came from metadata supplied by the sample provider rather than from assay-based typing. The study at large found these results: The quantity of clinical and demographic metadata differed by source and by participant and was supplied without curation.

With respect to this clone: Its target antigen remains unknown. Base quality data are lacking; no much larger clone is found one base away.

Samples from volunteer blood donors who had recovered from COVID-19 were contributed by a second Seattle source. Collaborating institutions collected whole blood in K2EDTA tubes following their own protocols. For TCRbeta analysis, collaborators shipped samples in one of three forms: frozen whole blood, isolated PBMCs, or DNA extracted from either of those sample types. V loses 5 bases, J loses 5 bases, and the germline ends lie 15 bases apart. The CDR3 numbers 14 residues from cysteine through phenylalanine. The CDR3 DNA has 42 bases and is translated from base 1. Per the germline V gene, MNHEY is the CDR1 and SVGAGI is the CDR2. The immunoSEQ Assay, a bias-controlled multiplex PCR, was used to amplify TCRbeta CDR3 regions from genomic DNA. The authors' analysis ran thus. Nucleated cell counts per sample were estimated from amplification of reference gene primers within the assay. To quantify the absolute abundance of each unique TCRbeta CDR3 rearrangement, sequence reads were collapsed and filtered. For each sample, productive Simpson clonality was calculated as the square root of Simpson's diversity index over productive rearrangements. Sourced from immuneACCESS, this table was stored by TCRdb with only in-frame sequences that have V and J called. A share of the clones is absent; for the studies checked, an unresolved V gene accounts for under half, and the remainder has no known explanation. That table gives V, J and clone size, and the DNA gave D and trimming. This sample has approximately 240,000 clones in its table, and roughly nine tenths of those were observed once. The ten largest clones capture around 12% of the sample.

The receptor comes from a woman between 18 and 29 years old who had recovered from COVID-19. The chain is made from TRBV6-5 and TRBJ1-1; the best D guess is TRBD1, with 5 bases matching. Input material: peripheral blood. The DNA is TGTGCCAGCAGTCCGGGGGTCCCGGGGACTGAAGCTTTCTTT. The resulting protein is CASSPGVPGTEAFF.